This T cell receptor (beta chain) came from a study of shared clonotypes between healthy human individuals. Across the whole study: Sampling drew on donors who were two women and a few men aged 18 to 49.

Produced via immunoSEQ multiplex PCR; TCRdb's table is partial and in-frame only. This table holds about 680,000 clones, roughly nine tenths found once. In the naive CD8 group, cells lacked CD45RO and were positively selected for CCR7, so terminally differentiated effector memory CD45RA+ cells were left out. Findings and limits, study-wide: Of the naive CD4 clonotypes, around 4.7% were shared across several donors.

In the case of this clone: Its antigen remains unknown.

V lost 5 bases, J lost 2 bases, and 10 bases lay in between. CDR1 SEHNR and CDR2 FQNEAQ come from the germline V gene (reference sequence). The CDR3 runs 13 residues. The clonotype comes from a young man in good health. The V gene is TRBV7-9, the J gene TRBJ2-7, with TRBD1 as a possible D gene (6 bases). The sample was naive CD8+ T cells sorted from blood. DNA for the CDR3: TGTGCCAGCAGCATAGGACAGACCTACGAGCAGTACTTC. Protein: CASSIGQTYEQYF.